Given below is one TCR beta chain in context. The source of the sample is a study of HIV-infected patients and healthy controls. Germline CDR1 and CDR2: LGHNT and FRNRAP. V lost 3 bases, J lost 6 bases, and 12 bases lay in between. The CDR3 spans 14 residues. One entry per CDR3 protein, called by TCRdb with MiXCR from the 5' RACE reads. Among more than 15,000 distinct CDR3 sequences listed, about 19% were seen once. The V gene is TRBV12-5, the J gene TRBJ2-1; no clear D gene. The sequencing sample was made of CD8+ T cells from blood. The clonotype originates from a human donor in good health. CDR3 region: CASGFGGLSNEQFF. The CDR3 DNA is TGTGCTAGTGGTTTTGGTGGATTGAGCAATGAGCAGTTCTTC. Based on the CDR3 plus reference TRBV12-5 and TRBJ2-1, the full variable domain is DARVTQTPRHKVTEMGQEVTMRCQPILGHNTVFWYRQTMMQGLELLAYFRNRAPLDDSGMPKDRFSAEMPDATLATLKIQPSEPRDSAVYFCASGFGGLSNEQFFGPGTRLTVL.